Listed here are 20 T cell receptor beta chains from one sample, sequenced in a study of blood T cells in healthy people across ages. A second PCR, run for roughly 7 to 11 cycles, used a sample-barcoded 5' primer plus a J-beta primer mix. TCRdb re-analysed the 5' RACE reads in MiXCR, keeping a single row per CDR3 protein. The data contain under 2,000,000 distinct CDR3 sequences, 40% to 55% of them seen just once; the ten biggest clones take up 2.1%. Source material: blood. The source is a woman aged 40-49 years in good health.

J is TRBJ2-1 and V is TRBV7-3; 7 bases fit TRBD1. V trimming: 5 bases; J trimming: 4 bases; junction bases outside the gene matches: 8. The CDR3 covers 15 residues. Germline lookup yields CDR1 SGHTA and CDR2 FQGTGA. This CDR3 is CASSEGGGRYNEQFF. DNA for the CDR3: TGTGCCAGCAGCGAAGGGGGCGGGCGATACAATGAGCAGTTCTTC.

There are a few counts of this clonotype. The chain is built from TRBV28 and TRBJ2-7; 7 bases are a match to TRBD1. Germline V gene lookup returns CDR1 MDHEN and CDR2 SYDVKM. The CDR3 consists of 16 residues. With 5 bases clipped from V and 2 bases from J, the junction kept 12 bases outside the gene matches. The CDR3 protein is CASSPPGQFFPYEQYF. The CDR3 nucleotides read TGTGCCAGCAGTCCTCCGGGACAGTTTTTTCCCTACGAGCAGTACTTC.

The CDR3 DNA follows: TGTGCCAGCTCCGGTGGGGGGTCTACTAACTATGGCTACACCTTC. Amino acid sequence: CASSGGGSTNYGYTF. The rearrangement uses TRBV6-5 and TRBJ1-2, with D tentatively TRBD1 (5 bases). V was trimmed by 8 bases and J by 0 bases, leaving 16 bases between them. CDR3 length equals 15 residues. The V gene's germline CDR1 is MNHEY and CDR2 SVGAGI.

This clonotype was seen only once. The chain combines TRBV7-2 with TRBJ1-1, with unresolved D. V lost 1 base, J lost 5 bases, and 14 bases lay in between. Germline V gene sequence: CDR1 SGHTA, CDR2 FQGNSA. This CDR3 comprises 15 residues. The CDR3 nucleotides read TGTGCCAGCAGCTTAGAAGGGCAGGTAGGGACTGAAGCTTTCTTT. This sequence encodes CASSLEGQVGTEAFF.

The genes are TRBV6-2 or TRBV6-3 and TRBJ2-7, with TRBD2 as a possible D gene (6 bases). Per germline, CDR1 MNHEY and CDR2 SVGEGT. V dropped 1 base and J dropped 5 bases, with 15 bases sitting between them. The length of the CDR3 is 15 residues. The CDR3 loop reads CASSYFIGRGNEQYF. Here the CDR3 DNA reads TGTGCCAGCAGTTACTTTATTGGGCGGGGAAACGAGCAGTACTTC.

This clonotype was seen a handful of times. The V and J genes are TRBV4-3 and TRBJ2-1; D assignment may be TRBD1 or TRBD2 (6 bases each). The V end lost 4 bases, the J end lost 2 bases, and 18 bases lay between the germline ends. CDR3 length equals 17 residues. Germline V CDR1 and CDR2: LGHNA, YSLEER. The CDR3 DNA reads as TGCGCCAGCAGCCCCCGGGTCGGGGGCGACGCCTACAATGAGCAGTTCTTC. The encoded protein is CASSPRVGGDAYNEQFF.

V is TRBV5-1 and J is TRBJ2-1; D is unclear. V lost 0 bases and J lost 4, with 11 bases in between. The CDR3 extends over 15 amino acids. The V gene's germline CDR1 is SGHRS and CDR2 YFSETQ. The CDR3 sequence: CASSLEVGKYNEQFF. The CDR3 DNA reads as TGCGCCAGCAGCTTGGAGGTCGGAAAATACAATGAGCAGTTCTTC.

This clonotype was seen only a few times. The chain has TRBV15 and TRBJ2-3; D call uncertain. Germline CDR1 is LNHNV and CDR2 is YYDKDF (reference sequence). This CDR3 contains 13 residues. The V end was cut by 2 bases, the J end by 2 bases, with 5 bases between. The CDR3 sequence is CATSRQPTDTQYF. CDR3 sequence (DNA): TGTGCCACCAGCAGACAGCCCACAGATACGCAGTATTTT. Drawing the rest from reference TRBV15 and TRBJ2-3, the complete variable domain is DAMVIQNPRYQVTQFGKPVTLSCSQTLNHNVMYWYQQKSSQAPKLLFHYYDKDFNNEADTPDNFQSRRPNTSFCFLDIRSPGLGDTAMYLCATSRQPTDTQYFGPGTRLTVL.

This chain connects TRBV7-2 to TRBJ2-6; D is possibly TRBD1 (5 bases). Per germline, CDR1 SGHTA and CDR2 FQGNSA. V lost 6 bases to trimming and J lost 2 bases, with 11 bases between them. This CDR3 comprises 15 residues. The DNA of the CDR3 is TGTGCCAGCAGGACCTCAGGGACTGGGGCCAACGTCCTGACTTTC. This sequence encodes CASRTSGTGANVLTF.

This chain links TRBV6-1 with TRBJ2-4, with TRBD1 matching over 7 bases. The CDR3 contains 14 residues. Germline V lookup: CDR1 MNHNS, CDR2 SASEGT. V dropped 6 bases and J dropped 7; count of bases not matched to a gene: 9. CDR3 in amino acids: CASSHRGERNIQYF. CDR3 nucleotides: TGTGCCAGCAGCCACAGGGGCGAGAGGAACATTCAGTACTTC.

Remarks on this clonotype: At one end, the junction sequence differs from germline, possibly due to a read error. The V call is TRBV10-3, the J call TRBJ2-5; TRBD2 aligns across 15 bases. CDR3 length: 16 residues. Looked up from germline, CDR1 is ENHRY and CDR2 is SYGVKD. The CDR3 DNA follows: TGTGCCATCAGTGCTGGACTAGCGGGGGGGACAGAGACCCTGTACTTC. As protein: CAISAGLAGGTETLYF.

The chain employs TRBV7-2 and TRBJ2-3; tentative D call: TRBD2 (5 bases). Trimming left V 1 base short and J 8 bases short, with 13 bases between. The CDR3 length is 14 residues. The germline gives CDR1 SGHTA, CDR2 FQGNSA. CDR3 DNA: TGTGCCAGCAGCTTAGGAGCGGCACGGGGTACGCAGTATTTT. Encoded protein: CASSLGAARGTQYF.

This CDR3 is CASSLVPGLVLAGDPRSSYNEQFF. CDR3 DNA: TGTGCCAGCAGCTTAGTACCTGGGCTTGTTCTAGCGGGGGACCCCAGGAGCTCCTACAATGAGCAGTTCTTC. The gene calls are TRBV11-2 and TRBJ2-1; 10 bases map to TRBD2. The V gene's germline CDR1 is SGHAT and CDR2 FQNNGV. This CDR3 contains 24 residues. The V and J ends lost 1 base and 0 bases, in that order; junction bases with no gene match: 24. Together with reference TRBV11-2 and TRBJ2-1, the CDR3 gives the full variable domain: EAGVAQSPRYKIIEKRQSVAFWCNPISGHATLYWYQQILGQGPKLLIQFQNNGVVDDSQLPKDRFSAERLKGVDSTLKIQPAKLEDSAVYLCASSLVPGLVLAGDPRSSYNEQFFGPGTRLTVL.

This clonotype has just a few counts. The rearrangement joins TRBV6-1 to TRBJ2-1, with 10 positions matching TRBD2. The CDR3 totals 15 residues. V lost 2 bases and J lost 8; bases outside the gene matches: 6. CDR1 is MNHNS and CDR2 is SASEGT in the germline V gene. The CDR3 nucleotides read TGTGCCAGCAGTGAAAATAGCGGGGGGAAGTATGAGCAGTTCTTC. Residues: CASSENSGGKYEQFF.

The chain recombines TRBV20-1 with TRBJ2-3; the D is unclear. The V and J ends lost 3 bases and 0 bases respectively, with 10 bases between them. This CDR3 contains 14 residues. Germline CDR1 is DFQATT and CDR2 is SNEGSKA (reference sequence). The chain's CDR3 is CSARDTASTDTQYF. DNA for the CDR3: TGCAGTGCTAGGGATACGGCGAGCACAGATACGCAGTATTTT.

The V and J genes are TRBV6-5 and TRBJ2-7, with TRBD1 matching over 9 bases. The CDR3 length is 17 residues. V shed 4 bases, J shed 1 base, and the junction held 11 bases outside the gene matches. The germline gives CDR1 MNHEY, CDR2 SVGAGI. CDR3 protein: CASSSDSPGTGSYEQYF. CDR3 bases: TGTGCCAGCAGTTCCGATTCACCCGGGACAGGGTCCTACGAGCAGTACTTC.

The rearrangement joins TRBV7-9 to TRBJ1-1; D not certain. Germline assignment: CDR1 SEHNR and CDR2 FQNEAQ (reference sequence). The CDR3 runs to 14 residues. Trimming removed 1 base from V and 8 bases from J, with 14 bases in between. In DNA, the CDR3 is TGTGCCAGCAGCTTAGGGGGTGGGAAAGCCGAAGCTTTCTTT. The encoded protein is CASSLGGGKAEAFF.

A single count supports this clonotype. This chain links TRBV4-3 with TRBJ1-1; D not certain. The CDR3 spans 15 residues. V was pared by 0 bases and J by 0 bases, with 8 bases between. The germline gives CDR1 LGHNA, CDR2 YSLEER. CDR3 nucleotides: TGCGCCAGCAGCCAAGAGAACACACTGAACACTGAAGCTTTCTTT. Amino acid sequence: CASSQENTLNTEAFF.

This clonotype was observed a handful of times. This chain uses TRBV20-1 with TRBJ2-6; D not resolved. CDR1 and CDR2 (germline): DFQATT, SNEGSKA (reference sequence). CDR3 length: 12 residues. Deletions cut 3 bases from V and 4 bases from J, with 4 bases between. CDR3 protein: CSASRGANVLTF. CDR3 sequence (DNA): TGCAGTGCTAGCCGCGGGGCCAACGTCCTGACTTTC.

The gene calls are TRBV5-1 and TRBJ2-3; possibly TRBD1 for D (6 bases). V lost 4 bases and J 0 bases, leaving 12 bases between the germline ends. Germline V lookup: CDR1 SGHRS, CDR2 YFSETQ. This CDR3 is built from 15 residues. The DNA of the CDR3 is TGCGCCAGCAGCCCAACGACAGGAAGCACAGATACGCAGTATTTT. Translated: CASSPTTGSTDTQYF.